This passage covers 28 T cell receptor beta chains from one sample sequenced in a study of cytomegalovirus exposure and HLA in healthy donors. With 60 Vbeta and 13 Jbeta primers, the PCR was carried out. Data came from immunoSEQ multiplex PCR; TCRdb stores just in-frame clones and leaves some out. This sample has around 150,000 clones, with 70% to 80% found just once. The sequenced sample consisted of PBMCs. Every receptor here comes from a man aged 40-49 years in good health and CMV-seropositive.

The J gene is TRBJ2-5, the V gene TRBV15; D unresolved. The tail of the sequence fits TRBJ2-7 better, so the J call may be wrong. This CDR3 spans 13 amino acids. The germline CDR1 and CDR2 sequences are LNHNV and YYDKDF (reference sequence). CDR3 residues: CATSRVQVYEQYF. Written as DNA, the CDR3 is TGTGCCACCAGCAGAGTCCAAGTCTACGAGCAGTACTTC.

V gene TRBV5-1 combines with J gene TRBJ1-5; TRBD1 matches at 9 bases. This CDR3 region has 15 residues. The germline CDR1 and CDR2 sequences are SGHRS and YFSETQ. V was clipped by 4 bases and J by 4 bases; unmatched bases: 6. CDR3 nucleotides: TGCGCCAGCAGCCCTGGACAGGGGAGGAATCAGCCCCAGCATTTT. It yields the protein CASSPGQGRNQPQHF. Variable domain in full (rest from reference TRBV5-1 and TRBJ1-5): KAGVTQTPRYLIKTRGQQVTLSCSPISGHRSVSWYQQTPGQGLQFLFEYFSETQRNKGNFPGRFSGRQFSNSRSEMNVSTLELGDSALYLCASSPGQGRNQPQHFGDGTRLSIL.

V gene TRBV7-8 combines with J gene TRBJ1-5; a weak D match, TRBD1 (6 bases). This CDR3 spans 14 amino acids. Germline CDR1 reads SGHVS; CDR2 reads FQNEAQ. V lost 5 bases and J 1 base, leaving 9 bases between the germline ends. The CDR3 loop reads CASSRDISNQPQHF. The CDR3 DNA follows: TGTGCCAGCAGCCGGGACATCAGCAATCAGCCCCAGCATTTT.

The table lists this clone with a few counts. The chain has TRBV19 and TRBJ1-5, with no clear D. The germline V gene has CDR1 LNHDA and CDR2 SQIVND (reference sequence). The CDR3 consists of 15 residues. Trimming cost V 6 bases and J 0 bases, with 12 bases left between them. CDR3 sequence: CASSEGGISNQPQHF. The CDR3 DNA follows: TGTGCCAGTAGCGAGGGAGGGATTAGCAATCAGCCCCAGCATTTT.

This chain links TRBV30 with TRBJ2-1, with 11 bases aligning to TRBD2. V was pared by 2 bases and J by 7 bases, with 7 bases of the junction left unmatched. CDR1 and CDR2 (germline): GTSNPN, SVGIG (reference sequence). The CDR3 is 15 amino acids. The CDR3: CAWSILAGDLNEQFF. In DNA form, the CDR3 reads TGTGCCTGGAGTATACTAGCGGGAGATTTGAATGAGCAGTTCTTC.

This clone was seen a single time. The V gene is TRBV4-1, the J gene TRBJ2-5; possibly TRBD2 for D (6 bases). Trimming pared 2 bases from V and 5 bases from J, leaving 12 bases between. Germline lookup yields CDR1 MGHRA and CDR2 YSYEKL. The CDR3 length is 14 residues. CDR3 nucleotides: TGCGCCAGCAGCCAATCGGGAGTTAGGGAGACCCAGTACTTC. It translates to CASSQSGVRETQYF.

This clone occurred a few times. The V and J genes are TRBV2 and TRBJ1-5; 8 positions match TRBD1. The length of the CDR3 is 13 residues. With 7 bases clipped from V and 3 bases from J, the junction kept 2 bases outside the gene matches. The germline V gene encodes CDR1 SNHLY and CDR2 FYNNEI. This CDR3 reads CASKGQANQPQHF. In DNA form, the CDR3 reads TGTGCCAGCAAGGGACAGGCCAATCAGCCCCAGCATTTT.

This chain connects TRBV29-1 to TRBJ1-2; TRBD1 matches at 8 bases. Germline V gene sequence: CDR1 SQVTM, CDR2 ANQGSEA. CDR3 length: 13 residues. The J segment lost 3 bases and the V segment lost 4 bases, leaving 4 bases of the junction unmatched. CDR3 sequence reads: CSVGQGRDYGYTF. The CDR3 region has the DNA TGCAGCGTTGGACAGGGGAGGGACTATGGCTACACCTTC.

The chain carries TRBV6-1 and TRBJ2-5, with D maybe TRBD2 (5 bases). The tail of the sequence fits TRBJ2-7 better, so the J call may be wrong. This CDR3 comprises 14 residues. Germline V gene data show CDR1 as MNHNS and CDR2 as SASEGT. CDR3 protein: CASSDTDGNYEQYF. In DNA form, the CDR3 reads TGTGCCAGCAGTGATACGGACGGGAACTACGAGCAGTACTTC.

This clone has a single count. This chain joins TRBV4-1 and TRBJ2-7, with a possible D match to TRBD1 (7 bases). V was pared by 3 bases and J by 9 bases, with 18 bases between. CDR3 size: 14 residues. Germline V gives CDR1 MGHRA, CDR2 YSYEKL. DNA of the CDR3: TGCGCCAGCAGCCAGGTGACAGGCCAGGGGGGGCAGTACTTC. Amino acids: CASSQVTGQGGQYF.

CDR3 in amino acids: CASSSGLAEETQYF. Written as DNA, the CDR3 is TGTGCCAGCAGCAGCGGACTAGCGGAAGAGACCCAGTACTTC. The chain recombines TRBV5-4 with TRBJ2-5; TRBD2 agrees at 10 bases. Losses at the gene ends were 4 bases for V and 3 bases for J; bases not matched to a gene: 3. Germline V gene sequence: CDR1 SGHNT, CDR2 YYREEE (reference sequence). The CDR3 consists of 14 residues.

V and J are TRBV5-3 and TRBJ1-1; TRBD1 aligns across 8 bases. TRBV5-3 has ORF status, its function being uncertain. This CDR3 contains 14 residues. V lost 8 bases to trimming and J lost 1 base; unmatched junction nucleotides: 7. The CDR3 sequence: CARRGQARNTEAFF. The CDR3 DNA is TGTGCCAGGAGGGGACAGGCCCGGAACACTGAAGCTTTCTTT.

This clone turned up a few times. The gene calls are TRBV9 and TRBJ1-2, with 7 positions matching TRBD1. V lost 4 bases, J lost 4 bases, and 7 bases stayed unmatched. The CDR3 has 14 residues. Per the germline V gene, CDR1 is SGDLS and CDR2 is YYNGEE. The CDR3 DNA follows: TGTGCCAGCAGCCCCCTGGCAGGGGGCTATGGCTACACCTTC. This encodes CASSPLAGGYGYTF. The complete variable domain, with remaining parts taken from reference TRBV9 and TRBJ1-2, reads DSGVTQTPKHLITATGQRVTLRCSPRSGDLSVYWYQQSLDQGLQFLIQYYNGEERAKGNILERFSAQQFPDLHSELNLSSLELGDSALYFCASSPLAGGYGYTFGSGTRLTVV.

The V call is TRBV11-3, the J call TRBJ1-1; a possible D gene is TRBD1 (5 bases). V was shortened by 5 bases and J by 7 bases, with 11 bases between the two germline ends. This CDR3 comprises 12 residues. Per germline, CDR1 SGHNT and CDR2 YENEEA. CDR3 residues: CASSLRQSEAFF. As DNA, the CDR3 is TGTGCCAGCAGCCTTCGACAGAGTGAAGCTTTCTTT.

The rearrangement links TRBV7-6 to TRBJ2-5, with 12 nucleotides matching TRBD1. The germline CDR1 and CDR2 sequences are SGHVS and FNYEAQ. After removal of 5 bases from V and 4 bases from J, the junction contained 5 bases not matched to a gene. The CDR3 is made up of 15 amino acids. CDR3 sequence reads: CASSIPGQGAETQYF. The CDR3 region has the DNA TGTGCCAGCAGCATACCGGGACAGGGGGCAGAGACCCAGTACTTC. The entire variable domain, with the rest obtained from reference TRBV7-6 and TRBJ2-5, is as follows: GAGVSQSPRYKVTKRGQDVALRCDPISGHVSLYWYRQALGQGPEFLTYFNYEAQQDKSGLPNDRFSAERPEGSISTLTIQRTEQRDSAMYRCASSIPGQGAETQYFGPGTRLLVL.

The chain is built from TRBV5-1 and TRBJ1-2; D unclear. Germline CDR1 reads SGHRS; CDR2 reads YFSETQ. Deletions cut 4 bases from V and 7 bases from J, with 20 bases between. CDR3 length equals 15 residues. For the CDR3, the DNA is TGCGCCAGCAGCGAGCTGGGCAGCCAAAAAGGTGGCTACACCTTC. Translation gives CASSELGSQKGGYTF.

The rearrangement links TRBV15 to TRBJ1-3; no clear D gene. V lost 0 bases and J lost 3, with 6 bases in between. Per germline, CDR1 LNHNV and CDR2 YYDKDF (reference sequence). The CDR3 covers 14 residues. CDR3 amino acids: CATSRDGLGNTIYF. The CDR3 bases are TGTGCCACCAGCAGAGATGGCCTTGGAAACACCATATATTTT.

The chain couples TRBV28 to TRBJ2-1, with 7 bases lining up with TRBD2. The CDR3 totals 15 residues. Germline loops: CDR1 MDHEN, CDR2 SYDVKM. V was pared by 3 bases and J by 1 base, with 3 bases of the junction left unmatched. The CDR3 DNA reads as TGTGCCAGCAGTTTGGGGGGGAAATCCTACAATGAGCAGTTCTTC. Amino acids: CASSLGGKSYNEQFF. Combining the CDR3 with reference TRBV28 and TRBJ2-1 gives the whole variable domain DVKVTQSSRYLVKRTGEKVFLECVQDMDHENMFWYRQDPGLGLRLIYFSYDVKMKEKGDIPEGYSVSREKKERFSLILESASTNQTSMYLCASSLGGKSYNEQFFGPGTRLTVL.

The chain uses TRBV27 and TRBJ2-4; D is perhaps TRBD1 (5 bases). Germline assignment: CDR1 MNHEY and CDR2 SMNVEV (reference sequence). The V gene lost 4 bases and the J gene lost 15 bases, with 19 bases spanning the gap. The CDR3 totals 13 residues. The CDR3 protein is CASSSAQVGARYF. The CDR3 DNA sequence: TGTGCCAGCAGTTCCGCCCAAGTTGGGGCGCGGTACTTC.

This chain uses TRBV6-6 with TRBJ1-3; D call uncertain. The CDR3 runs to 15 residues. Germline V gives CDR1 MNHNY, CDR2 SVGAGI (reference sequence). V gave up 7 bases and J gave up 3 bases, with 16 bases separating them. CDR3: CASIQGGGVGNTIYF. The CDR3 coding sequence is TGTGCCAGCATTCAAGGAGGCGGGGTTGGAAACACCATATATTTT.

This chain connects TRBV19 to TRBJ1-5; a weak D match, TRBD1 (6 bases). V was trimmed by 7 bases and J by 9 bases, leaving 19 bases between them. Germline lookup yields CDR1 LNHDA and CDR2 SQIVND (reference sequence). This CDR3 comprises 14 residues. The CDR3 DNA reads as TGTGCCAGTAACCTGGACAGTCTATCCTGGCCCCAGCATTTT. It translates to CASNLDSLSWPQHF.

CDR3 bases: TGCAGCGTTGAGGGCCGGGTGAGGGACACTGAAGCTTTCTTT. Translated, it gives CSVEGRVRDTEAFF. The rearrangement links TRBV29-1 to TRBJ1-1; no reliable D call. V lost 3 bases, J lost 3 bases, and 14 bases lay in between. CDR1 is SQVTM, CDR2 ANQGSEA, per germline. CDR3 length: 14 residues.

The chain links TRBV7-9 to TRBJ1-2; TRBD1 aligns across 11 bases. The CDR3 has 16 residues. Looked up from germline, CDR1 is SEHNR and CDR2 is FQNEAQ (reference sequence). Trimming cost V 2 bases and J 4 bases; bases outside gene matches: 6. CDR3 in amino acids: CASSLTPGQGVYGYTF. The CDR3 DNA follows: TGTGCCAGCAGCTTAACCCCGGGACAGGGGGTCTATGGCTACACCTTC.

The chain carries TRBV5-4 and TRBJ1-2, with D perhaps TRBD1 (6 bases). The CDR3 is 15 residues long. Germline V gene lookup returns CDR1 SGHNT and CDR2 YYREEE (reference sequence). V lost 3 bases, J lost 2 bases, and 14 bases lay in between. CDR3 protein: CASSWGTGKNYGYTF. CDR3 DNA sequence: TGTGCCAGCAGCTGGGGAACAGGGAAGAACTATGGCTACACCTTC.

The rearrangement joins TRBV30 to TRBJ2-5, with D hard to call. CDR1 is GTSNPN and CDR2 is SVGIG in the germline V gene (reference sequence). The V end lost 5 bases, the J end lost 5 bases, and 9 bases lay between the germline ends. This CDR3 is 11 amino acids long. The CDR3 protein is CAWLVSETQYF. In DNA form, the CDR3 reads TGTGCCTGGCTCGTTTCGGAGACCCAGTACTTC.

This chain connects TRBV28 to TRBJ1-5; the match to TRBD1 covers 10 bases. Trimming removed 3 bases from V and 6 bases from J; junction bases left unmatched: 5. The CDR3 runs 15 residues. Germline CDR1 is MDHEN and CDR2 is SYDVKM. The CDR3 sequence: CASSFRTGGRQPQHF. The CDR3 DNA reads TGTGCCAGCAGTTTTCGGACAGGGGGACGTCAGCCCCAGCATTTT.

The rearrangement uses TRBV2 and TRBJ2-2; D call uncertain. This CDR3 region has 14 residues. Germline V lookup: CDR1 SNHLY, CDR2 FYNNEI. With 2 bases removed from V and 3 bases from J, the gap between germline ends came to 7 bases. CDR3 sequence reads: CASSEHRDTGELFF. CDR3 in DNA: TGTGCCAGCAGTGAACACCGAGACACCGGGGAGCTGTTTTTT.

The rearrangement joins TRBV4-1 to TRBJ2-3; weak D call: TRBD1 (6 bases). Germline values: CDR1 MGHRA, CDR2 YSYEKL. The CDR3 runs 15 residues. The V and J ends lost 1 base and 5 bases respectively, with 13 bases between them. The CDR3 region is CASSQVTGPGDTQYF. CDR3 sequence (DNA): TGCGCCAGCAGCCAAGTAACAGGGCCTGGAGATACGCAGTATTTT.